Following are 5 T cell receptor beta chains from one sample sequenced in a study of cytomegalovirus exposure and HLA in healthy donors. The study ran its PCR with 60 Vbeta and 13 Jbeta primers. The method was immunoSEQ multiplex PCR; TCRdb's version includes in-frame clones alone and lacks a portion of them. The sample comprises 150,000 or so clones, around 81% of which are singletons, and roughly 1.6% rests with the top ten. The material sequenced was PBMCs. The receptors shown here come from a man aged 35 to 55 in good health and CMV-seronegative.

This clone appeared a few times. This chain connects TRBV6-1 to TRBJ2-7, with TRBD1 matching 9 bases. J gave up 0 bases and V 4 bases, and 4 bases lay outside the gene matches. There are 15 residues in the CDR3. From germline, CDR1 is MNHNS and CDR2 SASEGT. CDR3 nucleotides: TGTGCCAGCAGTGGTGGACAGGGGAGCTCCTACGAGCAGTACGTC. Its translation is CASSGGQGSSYEQYV.

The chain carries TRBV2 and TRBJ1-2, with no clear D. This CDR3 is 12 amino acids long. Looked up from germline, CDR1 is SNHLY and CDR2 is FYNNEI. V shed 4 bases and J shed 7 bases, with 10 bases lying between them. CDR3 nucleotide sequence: TGTGCCAGCAGTGGGTCCTACGCTGGCTACACCTTC. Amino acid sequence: CASSGSYAGYTF.

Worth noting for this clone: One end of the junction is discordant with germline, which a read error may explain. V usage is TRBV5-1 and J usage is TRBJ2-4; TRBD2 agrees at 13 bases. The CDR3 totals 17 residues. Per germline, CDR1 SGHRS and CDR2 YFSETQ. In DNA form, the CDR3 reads TGCGCCAGCAGCTTCTCAACTAGCGGGAGGGCCTTAAACAGTCAGTACTTC. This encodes CASSFSTSGRALNSQYF. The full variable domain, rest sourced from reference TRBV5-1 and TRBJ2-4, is KAGVTQTPRYLIKTRGQQVTLSCSPISGHRSVSWYQQTPGQGLQFLFEYFSETQRNKGNFPGRFSGRQFSNSRSEMNVSTLELGDSALYLCASSFSTSGRALNSQYFGAGTRLSVL.

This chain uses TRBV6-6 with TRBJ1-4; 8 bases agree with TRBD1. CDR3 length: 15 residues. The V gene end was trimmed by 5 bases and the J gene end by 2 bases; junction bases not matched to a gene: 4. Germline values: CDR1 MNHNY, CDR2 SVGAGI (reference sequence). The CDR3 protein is CASSTRTGTNEKLFF. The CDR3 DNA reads TGTGCCAGCAGTACCCGGACAGGGACTAATGAAAAACTGTTTTTT.

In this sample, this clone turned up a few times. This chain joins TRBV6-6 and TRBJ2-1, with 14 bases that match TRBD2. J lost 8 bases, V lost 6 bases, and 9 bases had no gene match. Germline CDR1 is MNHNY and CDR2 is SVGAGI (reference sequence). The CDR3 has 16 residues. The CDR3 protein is CASSKNAGLAGDEQFF. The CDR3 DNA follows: TGTGCCAGCAGCAAGAACGCGGGACTAGCGGGAGATGAGCAGTTCTTC.